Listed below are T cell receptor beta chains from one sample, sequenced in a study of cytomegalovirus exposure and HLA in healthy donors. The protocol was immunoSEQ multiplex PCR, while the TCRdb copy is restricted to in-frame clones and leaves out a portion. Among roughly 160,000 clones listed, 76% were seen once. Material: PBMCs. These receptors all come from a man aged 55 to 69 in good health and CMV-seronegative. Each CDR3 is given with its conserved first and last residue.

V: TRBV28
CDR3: CASKAGSSPGNTIYF

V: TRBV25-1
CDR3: CASRNYGGQVEAFF

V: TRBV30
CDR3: CAWGERRDRDRYTF

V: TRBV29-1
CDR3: CSARRGQGGGTDTQYF

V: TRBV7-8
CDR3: CASSLGLAGGTTYNEQFF

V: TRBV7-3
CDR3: CASSLREGLYNEQFF

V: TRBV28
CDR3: CASIFGGSASRQYF

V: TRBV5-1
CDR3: CASSPPRSNQPQHF

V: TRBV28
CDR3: CASRSRGYEQYF

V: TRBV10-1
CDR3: CASSRGQGGTGELFF

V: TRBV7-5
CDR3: CARSFERGSAFNSYNEQFF

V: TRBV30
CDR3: CAWSKSGSSGNTIYF

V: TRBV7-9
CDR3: CASSAGQVAGYEQYF

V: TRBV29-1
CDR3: CSAGQGVAKNIQYF

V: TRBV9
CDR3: CASSVPDSAQYF

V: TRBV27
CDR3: CASSPFLRGPGNEQFF

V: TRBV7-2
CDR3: CASSPQLAGGYEQYF

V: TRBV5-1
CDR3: CASNWGGPSVYTQYF

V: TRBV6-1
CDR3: CASRQGLGWDTIYF

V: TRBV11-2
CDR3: CASSLDHAAGGYTF

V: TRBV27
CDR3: CASKVGGANVLTF

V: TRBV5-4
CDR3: CASSLRVDTGELFF

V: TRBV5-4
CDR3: CASSRQETQYF

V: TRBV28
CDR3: CASSPTSTDTQYF